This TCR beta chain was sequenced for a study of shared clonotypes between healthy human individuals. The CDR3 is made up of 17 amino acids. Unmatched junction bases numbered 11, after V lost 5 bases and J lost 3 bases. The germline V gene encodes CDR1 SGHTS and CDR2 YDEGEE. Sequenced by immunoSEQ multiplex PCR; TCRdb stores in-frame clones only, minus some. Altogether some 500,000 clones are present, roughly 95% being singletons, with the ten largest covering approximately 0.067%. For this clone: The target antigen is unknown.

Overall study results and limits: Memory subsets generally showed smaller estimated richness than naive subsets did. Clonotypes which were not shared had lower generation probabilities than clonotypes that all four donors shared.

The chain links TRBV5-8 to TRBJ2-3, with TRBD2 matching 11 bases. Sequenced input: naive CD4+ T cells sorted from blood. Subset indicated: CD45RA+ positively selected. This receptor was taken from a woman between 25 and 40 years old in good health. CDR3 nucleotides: TGTGCCAGCAGTTTCCATTCCGGGACTAGCGGTACAGATACGCAGTATTTT. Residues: CASSFHSGTSGTDTQYF.